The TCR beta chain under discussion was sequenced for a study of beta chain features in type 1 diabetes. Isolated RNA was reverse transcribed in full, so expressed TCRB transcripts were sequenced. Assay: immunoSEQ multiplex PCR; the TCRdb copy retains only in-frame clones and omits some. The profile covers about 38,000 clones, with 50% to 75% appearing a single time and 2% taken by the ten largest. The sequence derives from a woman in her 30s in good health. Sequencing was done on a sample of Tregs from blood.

CDR3 residues: CAISERELGTNEKLFF. In DNA form, the CDR3 reads TGTGCCATCAGTGAAAGGGAGCTTGGAACTAATGAAAAACTGTTTTTT. The rearrangement links TRBV10-3 to TRBJ1-4; D gene uncertain. V lost 3 bases and J lost 1, with 12 bases in between. Looked up from germline, CDR1 is ENHRY and CDR2 is SYGVKD. This CDR3 spans 16 amino acids.